Listed below are T cell receptor beta chains from one sample, sequenced in a study of vaccination and CD4 T cells after COVID-19. Their antigen targets remain unknown. Each CDR3 protein is one row after TCRdb ran MiXCR on the PCR reads. The sample records about 6,800 distinct CDR3 sequences, 33% being singletons. The sample taken for sequencing was CD4+ T cells from blood, cultured in vitro. The receptors were sampled from a human donor in good health. Both conserved end residues are trimmed from each CDR3. The D gene is left open where the match is weak.

d_call,v_call,cdr3_aa
-,TRBV7-2,ASSPQVRAGEQF
-,TRBV15,ATSSRRKGVTEAF
TRBD1,TRBV5-5,ASSPHPQGVRYGYT
-,TRBV7-2,ASSPGVSSYEQY
-,TRBV10-3,AISESATEGNEQY
-,TRBV20-1,SARASQTGEQY
-,TRBV6-2/TRBV6-3,ASSSFPIHEQY
TRBD1,TRBV28,ASSNSRTGPDTQY
-,TRBV20-1,SASRRGRGTDTQY
-,TRBV27,ASRDNEFNQPQH
-,TRBV20-1,SASRSSALGYEQY
TRBD1,TRBV6-2/TRBV6-3,ASSDRAYGYT
-,TRBV6-5,ASSLGTNYGYT
TRBD2,TRBV7-2,ASSSAGGPEDEQF
TRBD1,TRBV7-9,ASSQGQGPYEQY
TRBD2,TRBV27,ASSGSAGAIGEQY
-,TRBV10-3,AISEQQNYEQY
-,TRBV6-5,ASSYSSMTSAYEQY
TRBD2,TRBV20-1,SARGALAGESYEQY
TRBD2,TRBV20-1,SARVAGGYNEQF
-,TRBV24-1,ATSDLFAQETQY
-,TRBV27,ASSLSPANEQY
-,TRBV5-4,ASSLGIETQY
-,TRBV20-1,SVAVPSIGELF
-,TRBV20-1,SARRTGPGNTIY
-,TRBV20-1,SARKETQY